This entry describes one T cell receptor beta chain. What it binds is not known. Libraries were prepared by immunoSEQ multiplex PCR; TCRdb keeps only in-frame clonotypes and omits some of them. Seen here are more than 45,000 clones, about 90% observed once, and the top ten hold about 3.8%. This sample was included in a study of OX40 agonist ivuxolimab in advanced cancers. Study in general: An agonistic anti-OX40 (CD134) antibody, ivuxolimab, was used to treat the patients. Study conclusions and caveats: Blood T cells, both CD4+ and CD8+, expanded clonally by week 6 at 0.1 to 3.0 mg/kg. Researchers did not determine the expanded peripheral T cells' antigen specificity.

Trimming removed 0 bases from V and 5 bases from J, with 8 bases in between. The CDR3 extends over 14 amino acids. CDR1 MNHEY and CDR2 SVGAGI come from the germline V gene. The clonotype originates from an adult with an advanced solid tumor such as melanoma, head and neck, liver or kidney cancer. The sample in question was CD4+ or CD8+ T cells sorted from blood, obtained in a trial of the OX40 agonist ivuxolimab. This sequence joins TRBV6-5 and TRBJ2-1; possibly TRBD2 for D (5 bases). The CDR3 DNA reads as TGTGCCAGCAGTTACTCTAGCGAGGACAATGAGCAGTTCTTC. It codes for CASSYSSEDNEQFF.